This entry features one T cell receptor beta chain sequence. Germline V gives CDR1 LNHNV, CDR2 YYDKDF (reference sequence). Trimming took 4 bases from V and 4 from J, leaving 13 bases between them. There are 14 residues in the CDR3. For the second PCR, which ran for about 7 to 11 cycles, a sample-barcoded 5' primer and a J-beta primer mix were used. One entry per CDR3 protein, called by TCRdb with MiXCR from the 5' RACE reads. The sample records approximately 1.5 million distinct CDR3 sequences, 30% to 40% being singletons. This sample stems from a study of blood T cells in healthy people across ages. Per-sample PBMC isolation yielded at least 7 million cells.

The receptor comes from a woman aged 25 to 39 in good health. The chain uses TRBV15 and TRBJ2-5; a weak D match, TRBD1 (6 bases). Sequencing was carried out using blood. CDR3 sequence: CATSKPRGRETQYF. CDR3 DNA: TGTGCCACCAGCAAACCCAGGGGTCGAGAGACCCAGTACTTC. The whole variable domain, filled in from reference TRBV15 and TRBJ2-5, reads DAMVIQNPRYQVTQFGKPVTLSCSQTLNHNVMYWYQQKSSQAPKLLFHYYDKDFNNEADTPDNFQSRRPNTSFCFLDIRSPGLGDTAMYLCATSKPRGRETQYFGPGTRLLVL.